This T cell receptor beta chain originates from a study of T cell responses to AZD1222 COVID-19 vaccine. The assay was immunoSEQ multiplex PCR, and TCRdb's table has in-frame clones only and misses some. Here the sample spans 150,000 or so clones, about 89% being singletons. General study points: Clonal diversity was possibly underestimated, and the donors were mostly white British, with more females. Along spike, vaccine-associated CD4 TCRs were found throughout, with dominance at 160-218 and 743-854. Repertoire sampling was restricted to post-peak T cell response timepoints.

Points on this clone: Its antigen remains unidentified.

The clonotype originates from an adult who received the AZD1222 COVID-19 vaccine. Sequencing was performed on peripheral blood, taken 28 days after the second AZD1222 dose.

CDR3 DNA: TGTGCCAGCAGCGCAGGGGACTCTTCAGCTTTCTTT. It translates to CASSAGDSSAFF. The chain couples TRBV11-3 to TRBJ1-1; possibly TRBD1 for D (6 bases). Trimming removed 5 bases from V and 10 bases from J, with 14 bases in between. The CDR3 runs to 12 residues. Germline-derived CDR1 and CDR2 are SGHNT and YENEEA. The full variable domain, in which reference TRBV11-3 and TRBJ1-1 provide the parts outside the CDR3, is EAGVVQSPRYKIIEKKQPVAFWCNPISGHNTLYWYLQNLGQGPELLIRYENEEAVDDSQLPKDRFSAERLKGVDSTLKIQPAELGDSAVYLCASSAGDSSAFFGQGTRLTVV.